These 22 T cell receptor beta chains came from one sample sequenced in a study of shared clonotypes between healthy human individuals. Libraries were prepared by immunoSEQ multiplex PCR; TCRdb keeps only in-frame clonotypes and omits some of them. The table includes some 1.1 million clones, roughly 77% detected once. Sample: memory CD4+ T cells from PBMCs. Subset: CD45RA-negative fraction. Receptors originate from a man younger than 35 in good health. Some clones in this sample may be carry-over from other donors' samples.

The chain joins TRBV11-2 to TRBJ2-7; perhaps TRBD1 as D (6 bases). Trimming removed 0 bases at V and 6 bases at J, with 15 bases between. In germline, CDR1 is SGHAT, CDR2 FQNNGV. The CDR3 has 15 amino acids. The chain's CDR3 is CASSLDETGIREQYF. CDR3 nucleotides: TGTGCCAGCAGCTTAGACGAAACAGGGATACGCGAGCAGTACTTC.

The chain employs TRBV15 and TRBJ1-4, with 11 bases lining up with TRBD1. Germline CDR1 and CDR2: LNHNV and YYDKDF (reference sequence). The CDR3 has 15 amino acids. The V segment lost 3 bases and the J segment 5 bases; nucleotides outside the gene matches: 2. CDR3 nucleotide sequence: TGTGCCACCAGCAGCGGGACAGGGGGGAATGAAAAACTGTTTTTT. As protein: CATSSGTGGNEKLFF.

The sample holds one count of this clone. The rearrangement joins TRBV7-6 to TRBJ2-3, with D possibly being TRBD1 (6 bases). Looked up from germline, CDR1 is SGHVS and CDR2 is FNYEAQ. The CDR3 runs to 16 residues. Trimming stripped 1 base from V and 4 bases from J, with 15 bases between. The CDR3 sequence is CASSLVGGSGADTQYF. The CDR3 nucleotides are TGTGCCAGCAGCTTAGTTGGGGGCTCAGGCGCAGATACGCAGTATTTT.

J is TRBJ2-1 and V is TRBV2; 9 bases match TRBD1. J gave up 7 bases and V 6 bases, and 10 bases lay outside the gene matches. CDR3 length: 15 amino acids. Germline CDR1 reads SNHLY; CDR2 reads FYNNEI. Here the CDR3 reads CASRRRTGEGNEQFF. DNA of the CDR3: TGTGCCAGCAGGAGGAGGACAGGGGAGGGGAATGAGCAGTTCTTC. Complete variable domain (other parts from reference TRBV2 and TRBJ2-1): EPEVTQTPSHQVTQMGQEVILRCVPISNHLYFYWYRQILGQKVEFLVSFYNNEISEKSEIFDDQFSVERPDGSNFTLKIRSTKLEDSAMYFCASRRRTGEGNEQFFGPGTRLTVL.

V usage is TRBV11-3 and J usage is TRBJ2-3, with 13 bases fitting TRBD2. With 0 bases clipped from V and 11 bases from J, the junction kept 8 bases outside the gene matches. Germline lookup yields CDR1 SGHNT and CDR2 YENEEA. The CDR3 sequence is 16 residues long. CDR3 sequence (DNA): TGTGCCAGCAGCTTAGAAGGACTAGCGGGAGAGGGGGAGCAGTATTTT. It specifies CASSLEGLAGEGEQYF.

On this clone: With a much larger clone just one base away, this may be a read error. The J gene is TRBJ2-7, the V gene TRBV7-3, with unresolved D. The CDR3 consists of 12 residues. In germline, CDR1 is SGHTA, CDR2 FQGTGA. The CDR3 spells CASSRGPEQVPF. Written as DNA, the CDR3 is TGTGCCAGCAGCCGAGGCCCCGAGCAGGTTCCCTTC.

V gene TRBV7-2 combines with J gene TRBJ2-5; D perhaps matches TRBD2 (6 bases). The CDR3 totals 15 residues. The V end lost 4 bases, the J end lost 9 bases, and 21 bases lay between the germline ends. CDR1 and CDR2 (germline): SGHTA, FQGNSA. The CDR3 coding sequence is TGTGCCAGCAGCTCAACTCCGAGTGGGGACTTGGCCCAGTACTTC. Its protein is CASSSTPSGDLAQYF.

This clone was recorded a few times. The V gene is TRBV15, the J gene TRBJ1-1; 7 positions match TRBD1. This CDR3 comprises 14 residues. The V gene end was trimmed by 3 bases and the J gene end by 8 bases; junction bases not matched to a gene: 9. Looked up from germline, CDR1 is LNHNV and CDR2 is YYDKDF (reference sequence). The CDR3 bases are TGTGCCACCAGCAGCGACAGAGGGACAGCCGAAGCTTTCTTT. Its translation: CATSSDRGTAEAFF. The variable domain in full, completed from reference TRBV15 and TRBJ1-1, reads DAMVIQNPRYQVTQFGKPVTLSCSQTLNHNVMYWYQQKSSQAPKLLFHYYDKDFNNEADTPDNFQSRRPNTSFCFLDIRSPGLGDTAMYLCATSSDRGTAEAFFGQGTRLTVV.

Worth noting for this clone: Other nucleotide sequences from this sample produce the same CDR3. The CDR3 spells CSAGALEQYF. CDR3 coding DNA: TGCAGTGCTGGGGCCTTAGAGCAGTACTTC. V gene TRBV20-1 combines with J gene TRBJ2-7; possible D gene TRBD1, 5 bases. V was shortened by 5 bases and J by 7 bases, with 9 bases between the two germline ends. From germline, CDR1 is DFQATT and CDR2 SNEGSKA (reference sequence). The CDR3 sequence is 10 residues long.

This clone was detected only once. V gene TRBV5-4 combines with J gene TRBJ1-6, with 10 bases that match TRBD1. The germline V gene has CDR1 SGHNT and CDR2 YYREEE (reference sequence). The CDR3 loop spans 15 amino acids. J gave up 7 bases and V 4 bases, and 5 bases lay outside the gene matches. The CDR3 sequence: CASSDRDRGNSPLHF. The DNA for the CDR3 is TGTGCCAGCAGCGACCGGGACAGGGGAAATTCACCCCTCCACTTT. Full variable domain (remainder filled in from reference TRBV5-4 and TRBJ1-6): ETGVTQSPTHLIKTRGQQVTLRCSSQSGHNTVSWYQQALGQGPQFIFQYYREEENGRGNFPPRFSGLQFPNYSSELNVNALELDDSALYLCASSDRDRGNSPLHFGNGTRLTVT.

CDR3 nucleotide sequence: TGTGCCAGCAGCCAAGACAGCCTCTATGGCTACACCTTC. It translates to CASSQDSLYGYTF. The chain uses TRBV14 and TRBJ1-2; D is undetermined. Germline V gene lookup returns CDR1 SGHDN and CDR2 FVKESK. The V end lost 0 bases, the J end lost 4 bases, and 6 bases lay between the germline ends. This CDR3 is 13 amino acids long.

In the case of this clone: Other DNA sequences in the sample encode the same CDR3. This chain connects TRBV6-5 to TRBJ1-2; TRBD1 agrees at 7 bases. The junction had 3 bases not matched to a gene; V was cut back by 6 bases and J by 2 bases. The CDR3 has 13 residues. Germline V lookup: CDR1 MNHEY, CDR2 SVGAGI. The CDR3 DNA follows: TGTGCCAGCAGACCGACAGGGAACTATGGCTACACCTTC. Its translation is CASRPTGNYGYTF.

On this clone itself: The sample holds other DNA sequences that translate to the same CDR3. CDR3 bases: TGCGCCAGCAGCCCAGGGCAATATAGCAATCAGCCCCAGCATTTT. It yields the protein CASSPGQYSNQPQHF. The genes are TRBV5-1 and TRBJ1-5, with TRBD1 as a possible D gene (5 bases). Germline CDR1 and CDR2: SGHRS and YFSETQ. V gave up 4 bases and J gave up 0 bases, with 11 bases separating them. The CDR3 totals 15 residues.

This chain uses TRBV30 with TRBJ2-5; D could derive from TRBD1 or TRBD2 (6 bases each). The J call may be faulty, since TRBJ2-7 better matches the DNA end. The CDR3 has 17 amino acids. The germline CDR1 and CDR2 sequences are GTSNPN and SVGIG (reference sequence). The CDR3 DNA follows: TGTGCCTGGAGTAGGCCCCAAACGGGGGCTTCACCCTACGAGCAGTACTTC. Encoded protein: CAWSRPQTGASPYEQYF.

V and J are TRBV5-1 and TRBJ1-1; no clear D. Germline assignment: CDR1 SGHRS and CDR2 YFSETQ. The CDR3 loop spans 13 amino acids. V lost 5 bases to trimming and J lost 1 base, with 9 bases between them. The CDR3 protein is CASSIEENTEAFF. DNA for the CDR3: TGCGCCAGCAGTATCGAAGAGAACACTGAAGCTTTCTTT.

As DNA, the CDR3 is TGTGCCAGCATCTCCGGAGGGGGGTTGAACACTGAAGCTTTCTTT. Its translation: CASISGGGLNTEAFF. The chain is built from TRBV7-6 and TRBJ1-1; possibly TRBD1 for D (6 bases). V was pared by 7 bases and J by 0 bases, with 15 bases between. Germline CDR1 reads SGHVS; CDR2 reads FNYEAQ. CDR3 length equals 15 residues.

In nucleotides, the CDR3 is TGTGCCAGCAGTGGACAGATTTGGAGCACCGGGGAGCTGTTTTTT. Translating gives CASSGQIWSTGELFF. The V call is TRBV25-1, the J call TRBJ2-2; maybe TRBD1 (5 bases). The CDR3 is 15 amino acids. The V end lost 4 bases, the J end lost 4 bases, and 13 bases lay between the germline ends. Germline CDR1 MGHDK, CDR2 SYGVNS.

The CDR3 DNA follows: TGCAGCGTCCTGAACAGGGGGTTGCGAAGTGAAGCTTTCTTT. It translates to CSVLNRGLRSEAFF. The chain links TRBV29-1 to TRBJ1-1; 8 nucleotides line up with TRBD1. V shed 6 bases, J shed 7 bases, and the junction held 13 bases outside the gene matches. The CDR3 totals 14 residues. Germline V gives CDR1 SQVTM, CDR2 ANQGSEA.

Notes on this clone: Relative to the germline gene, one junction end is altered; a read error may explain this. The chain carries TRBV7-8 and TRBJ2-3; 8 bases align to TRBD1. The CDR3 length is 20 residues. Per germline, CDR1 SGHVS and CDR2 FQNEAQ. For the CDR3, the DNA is TGTGCCAGCAGCCCGTCCGATTGGACAGGGATTATTTGGGGCACAGATATGCAGTATTTT. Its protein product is CASSPSDWTGIIWGTDMQYF.

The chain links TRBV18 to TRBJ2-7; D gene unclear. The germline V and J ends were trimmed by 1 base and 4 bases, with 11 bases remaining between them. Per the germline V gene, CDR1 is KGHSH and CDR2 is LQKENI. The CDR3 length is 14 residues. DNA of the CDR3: TGTGCCAGCTCACCACGGTCTGATGATTACGAGCAGTACTTC. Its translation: CASSPRSDDYEQYF.

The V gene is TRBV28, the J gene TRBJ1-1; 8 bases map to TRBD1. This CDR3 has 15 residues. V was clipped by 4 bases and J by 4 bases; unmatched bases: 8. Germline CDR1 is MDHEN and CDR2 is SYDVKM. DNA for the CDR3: TGTGCCAGCAGTTATCGTAACAGGGGGGGCACTGAAGCTTTCTTT. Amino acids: CASSYRNRGGTEAFF. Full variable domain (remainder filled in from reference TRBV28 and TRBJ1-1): DVKVTQSSRYLVKRTGEKVFLECVQDMDHENMFWYRQDPGLGLRLIYFSYDVKMKEKGDIPEGYSVSREKKERFSLILESASTNQTSMYLCASSYRNRGGTEAFFGQGTRLTVV.

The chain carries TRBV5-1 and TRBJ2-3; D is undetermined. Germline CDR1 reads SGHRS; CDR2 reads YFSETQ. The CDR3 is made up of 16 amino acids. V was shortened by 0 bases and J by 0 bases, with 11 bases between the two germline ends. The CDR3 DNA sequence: TGCGCCAGCAGCTTGGTGGTTAGCCTTAGCACAGATACGCAGTATTTT. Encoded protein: CASSLVVSLSTDTQYF.